The 20 T cell receptor beta chains below were found in one sample sequenced in a study of T cell repertoires in cytomegalovirus infection. TCRdb passed the reads through MiXCR, listing each CDR3 protein once. Of approximately 550,000 distinct CDR3 sequences listed, 16% are singletons. The material sequenced was CD8+ T cells from PBMCs. These receptors were obtained from a human donor in good health (CMV status not recorded). Some clones in this sample may be carry-over from other donors' samples.

This clonotype was recorded at least ten times. The chain joins TRBV12-3 or TRBV12-4 to TRBJ1-5; D is perhaps TRBD1 (5 bases). Trimming removed 3 bases from V and 7 bases from J, with 16 bases in between. This CDR3 contains 15 residues. CDR3 bases: TGTGCCAGCAGTTTGGAGGGACCGCTTAGCCAGCCCCAGCATTTT. Its protein is CASSLEGPLSQPQHF.

This clonotype appeared many times. CDR3 loop: CASSITVDREKLFF. DNA for the CDR3: TGTGCCAGCAGCATAACGGTGGACAGGGAAAAACTGTTTTTT. The chain has TRBV7-9 and TRBJ1-4; TRBD1 matches at 7 bases. With V trimmed by 5 bases and J by 8 bases, 8 bases remained unmatched. CDR3 length equals 14 residues. Per germline, CDR1 SEHNR and CDR2 FQNEAQ (reference sequence).

This clonotype was counted between two and nine times. The J gene is TRBJ2-7, the V gene TRBV6-1, with TRBD2 as a possible D gene (6 bases). Germline CDR1 reads MNHNS; CDR2 reads SASEGT. This CDR3 is built from 18 residues. Trimming removed 6 bases from V and 1 base from J, with 25 bases in between. CDR3 residues: CASSVTKRRDRVSYEQYF. The CDR3 nucleotides read TGTGCCAGCAGCGTTACAAAGAGGCGGGATCGAGTTTCCTACGAGCAGTACTTC.

The V and J genes are TRBV9 and TRBJ1-2; D gene unclear. V was pared by 4 bases and J by 0 bases, with 16 bases between. This CDR3 contains 16 residues. CDR1 is SGDLS and CDR2 is YYNGEE in the germline V gene. In DNA form, the CDR3 reads TGTGCCAGCAGCACCCCGATTAACGTGACTAACTATGGCTACACCTTC. It translates to CASSTPINVTNYGYTF.

The rearrangement uses TRBV20-1 and TRBJ2-7; a possible D gene is TRBD2 (5 bases). The length of the CDR3 is 14 residues. V lost 3 bases, J lost 5 bases, and 17 bases lay in between. Germline assignment: CDR1 DFQATT and CDR2 SNEGSKA (reference sequence). CDR3 in DNA: TGCAGTGCTAGCCCTGGAGCGGAGTGGAACGAGCAGTACTTC. This codes for CSASPGAEWNEQYF.

Ten or more counts support this clonotype. The V and J genes are TRBV7-2 and TRBJ2-2; TRBD2 agrees at 12 bases. CDR3 length: 19 residues. Trimming cost V 2 bases and J 1 base; bases outside gene matches: 8. In germline, CDR1 is SGHTA, CDR2 FQGNSA. CDR3 nucleotides: TGTGCCAGCAGCTTAATGGCTAGCGGGAGGGTGGGGAACACCGGGGAGCTGTTTTTT. Its translation: CASSLMASGRVGNTGELFF. The full variable domain, completed using reference TRBV7-2 and TRBJ2-2, is GAGVSQSPSNKVTEKGKDVELRCDPISGHTALYWYRQSLGQGLEFLIYFQGNSAPDKSGLPSDRFSAERTGGSVSTLTIQRTQQEDSAVYLCASSLMASGRVGNTGELFFGEGSRLTVL.

The chain carries TRBV10-2 and TRBJ2-1, with TRBD2 matching 15 bases. J was trimmed by 10 bases and V by 8 bases; bases with no gene match: 3. This CDR3 is 13 amino acids long. Germline V gene lookup returns CDR1 WSHSY and CDR2 SAAADI. For the CDR3, the DNA is TGCGCCAGCGCCGGGACTAGCGGGGGGGAGCAGTTCTTC. Amino acids: CASAGTSGGEQFF.

This clonotype was counted a single time. The chain uses TRBV28 and TRBJ1-1, with no clear D. The length of the CDR3 is 14 residues. The ends were cut back, 6 bases at V and 2 bases at J, with 13 bases in the middle. The germline CDR1 and CDR2 sequences are MDHEN and SYDVKM. CDR3 DNA sequence: TGTGCCAGCAGCCATCCTGACACAAACACTGAAGCTTTCTTT. Translation: CASSHPDTNTEAFF.

The V gene is TRBV5-1, the J gene TRBJ2-1; D is possibly TRBD1 or TRBD2 (6 bases each). The CDR3 is 16 amino acids. Trimming pared 0 bases from V and 3 bases from J, leaving 13 bases between. The germline gives CDR1 SGHRS, CDR2 YFSETQ. CDR3 region: CASSLAVGGRYNEQFF. Here the CDR3 DNA reads TGCGCCAGCAGCTTGGCCGTCGGGGGCCGCTACAATGAGCAGTTCTTC.

This clonotype was counted a few times. This chain links TRBV4-1 with TRBJ2-7; 8 bases match TRBD1. With 0 bases clipped from V and 7 bases from J, the junction kept 11 bases outside the gene matches. The CDR3 spans 16 residues. Germline V lookup: CDR1 MGHRA, CDR2 YSYEKL. CDR3 sequence: CASSQDLETGAREQYF. The CDR3 DNA sequence: TGCGCCAGCAGCCAAGATCTAGAGACAGGGGCTCGGGAGCAGTACTTC.

The chain has TRBV27 and TRBJ2-5; 9 nucleotides line up with TRBD2. This CDR3 comprises 15 residues. The germline V gene has CDR1 MNHEY and CDR2 SMNVEV (reference sequence). Losses at the gene ends were 6 bases for V and 0 bases for J; bases not matched to a gene: 5. The chain's CDR3 is CASRISGGYQETQYF. In DNA form, the CDR3 reads TGTGCCAGCAGGATTAGCGGGGGTTACCAAGAGACCCAGTACTTC.

In this sample, this clonotype turned up a few times. The chain combines TRBV7-9 with TRBJ1-2, with D maybe TRBD1 (6 bases). The germline V and J ends were trimmed by 7 bases and 7 bases, with 16 bases remaining between them. Germline CDR1 reads SEHNR; CDR2 reads FQNEAQ (reference sequence). The CDR3 is 13 residues long. This CDR3 is CASTGTGQSGYTF. The CDR3 DNA reads as TGTGCCAGCACCGGAACGGGACAAAGTGGCTACACCTTC. Full variable domain (outside the CDR3, taken from reference TRBV7-9 and TRBJ1-2): DTGVSQNPRHKITKRGQNVTFRCDPISEHNRLYWYRQTLGQGPEFLTYFQNEAQLEKSRLLSDRFSAERPKGSFSTLEIQRTEQGDSAMYLCASTGTGQSGYTFGSGTRLTVV.

V and J are TRBV15 and TRBJ2-2; the match to TRBD2 covers 9 bases. The V segment lost 0 bases and the J segment 7 bases; nucleotides outside the gene matches: 9. The CDR3 is 17 amino acids. CDR1 LNHNV and CDR2 YYDKDF come from the germline V gene (reference sequence). The CDR3 DNA reads as TGTGCCACCAGCAGAGATCGTATAGCGGGAGATAACGGGGAGCTGTTTTTT. Translation gives CATSRDRIAGDNGELFF.

This clonotype was seen a handful of times. J is TRBJ2-3 and V is TRBV5-1, with 11 bases that match TRBD2. Germline-derived CDR1 and CDR2 are SGHRS and YFSETQ. This CDR3 is 15 amino acids long. V gave up 2 bases and J gave up 6 bases; unmatched junction bases: 5. The CDR3 coding sequence is TGCGCCAGCAGCTTTAGCGGGGGGGCCATGGATACGCAGTATTTT. Its translation: CASSFSGGAMDTQYF.

This clonotype has at least ten counts. The chain has TRBV7-6 and TRBJ1-6; TRBD1 might be the D (5 bases). Germline V gene data show CDR1 as SGHVS and CDR2 as FNYEAQ. This CDR3 is 18 amino acids long. V was pared by 6 bases and J by 8 bases, with 26 bases between. The CDR3 spells CASSSGVRTLTRDSPLHF. Here the CDR3 DNA reads TGTGCCAGCAGTTCTGGGGTACGGACACTTACCCGCGATTCACCCCTCCACTTT.

This clonotype was recorded at least ten times. The chain combines TRBV11-2 with TRBJ2-7; unclear D gene. Trimming cost V 4 bases and J 2 bases, with 18 bases left between them. Germline V lookup: CDR1 SGHAT, CDR2 FQNNGV. The CDR3 runs 16 residues. The CDR3 DNA follows: TGTGCCAGCAGCTCGCCTGGCGGCTCCTTTCCCTACGAGCAGTACTTC. Its translation: CASSSPGGSFPYEQYF.

The rearrangement links TRBV7-4 to TRBJ2-3, with a possible D match to TRBD2 (7 bases). Germline assignment: CDR1 SGHVT and CDR2 SQSDAQ. Trimming shortened V by 6 bases and J by 2 bases, and 18 bases separated the two germline ends. CDR3 length: 16 amino acids. This chain's CDR3 is CASSYTKGGVTDTQYF. The CDR3 coding sequence is TGTGCCAGCAGTTATACTAAGGGGGGGGTCACAGATACGCAGTATTTT.

This clonotype has a count of ten or more. The J gene is TRBJ2-2, the V gene TRBV7-6, with 8 bases fitting TRBD1. Germline CDR1 is SGHVS and CDR2 is FNYEAQ. V was pared by 3 bases and J by 0 bases, with 6 bases of the junction left unmatched. There are 17 residues in the CDR3. The CDR3 region has the DNA TGTGCCAGCAGCTTCGCCCCACAGGGGGCGAACACCGGGGAGCTGTTTTTT. It codes for CASSFAPQGANTGELFF.

Many counts were recorded for this clonotype. CDR3 nucleotides: TGTGCCAGCAGTCCCCTAGCGGGGAGTTCTAGCACAGATACGCAGTATTTT. Residues: CASSPLAGSSSTDTQYF. The chain carries TRBV2 and TRBJ2-3; 9 bases are shared with TRBD2. This CDR3 region has 17 residues. J lost 0 bases, V lost 5 bases, and 9 bases had no gene match. Germline CDR1 is SNHLY and CDR2 is FYNNEI.

About this clonotype itself: The limits of the CDR3 on the DNA are not certain, so only TCRdb's listed CDR3 is given. This rearrangement joins TRBV28 to TRBJ1-1; the table's D gene call, TRBD1, was not cross checked with the DNA. Germline assignment: CDR1 MDHEN and CDR2 SYDVKM. From its first to its last residue, the CDR3 has 16 amino acids. The CDR3 reads CASSPWGRGADTEAIF.